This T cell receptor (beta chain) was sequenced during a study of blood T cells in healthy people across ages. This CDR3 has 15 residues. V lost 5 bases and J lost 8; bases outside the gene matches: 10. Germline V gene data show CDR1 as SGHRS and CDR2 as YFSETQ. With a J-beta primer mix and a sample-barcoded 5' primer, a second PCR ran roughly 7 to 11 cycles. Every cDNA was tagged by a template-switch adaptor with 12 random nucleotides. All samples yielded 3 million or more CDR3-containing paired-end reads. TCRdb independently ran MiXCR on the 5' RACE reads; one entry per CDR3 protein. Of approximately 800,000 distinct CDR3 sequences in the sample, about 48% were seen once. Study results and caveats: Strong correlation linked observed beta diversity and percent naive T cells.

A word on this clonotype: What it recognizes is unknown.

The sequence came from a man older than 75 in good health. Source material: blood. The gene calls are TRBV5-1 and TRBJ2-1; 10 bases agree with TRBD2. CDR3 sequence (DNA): TGCGCCAGCAGTGGGGGACTAGCGTCGAGCCATGAGCAGTTCTTC. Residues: CASSGGLASSHEQFF.